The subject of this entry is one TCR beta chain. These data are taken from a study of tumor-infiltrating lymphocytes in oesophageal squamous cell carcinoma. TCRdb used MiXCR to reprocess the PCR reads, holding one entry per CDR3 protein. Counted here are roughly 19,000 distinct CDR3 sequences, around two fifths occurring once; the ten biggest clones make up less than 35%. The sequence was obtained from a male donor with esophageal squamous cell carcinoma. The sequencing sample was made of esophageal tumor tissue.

For the CDR3, the DNA is TGTGCCAGCAGCGTAGAAGCTGAGCAGTTCTTC. Translated, it gives CASSVEAEQFF. The rearrangement joins TRBV9 to TRBJ2-6; D unresolved. With the DNA end fitting TRBJ2-1 better, the J assignment may be wrong. CDR1 and CDR2 from the germline V gene are SGDLS and YYNGEE. The CDR3 length is 11 residues.